The rows below give T cell receptor beta chains drawn from one sample of a study of T cell clones after liver transplantation. This table comes from immunoSEQ multiplex PCR, and its TCRdb copy is limited to in-frame clones, with some not included. The table has 55,000 to 70,000 clones, 90% to 95% seen once. This material consisted of CD4+ T cells from blood, taken approximately 27 months after liver transplant. The receptors originated from a human patient who received a liver transplant. Among the T cells, some may be from the graft donor. The CDR3 runs from the conserved cysteine through the conserved F or W. A D gene is named only where the DNA matches it firmly. Part of the rows lack a size; the others show once, few, many or a class for expanded clones.

v_gene	abundance	d_gene	j_gene	CDR3aa	CDR3nt
TRBV18	NA	NA	TRBJ2-5	CASSPRTQETQYF	TGTGCCAGCTCACCAAGGACGCAAGAGACCCAGTACTTC
TRBV6-6	NA	NA	TRBJ1-2	CASSYSRPDGYGYTF	TGTGCCAGCAGTTACTCGCGGCCGGACGGCTATGGCTACACCTTC
TRBV29-1	NA	TRBD2	TRBJ2-7	CSILGGDYTSYEQYF	TGCAGCATCCTGGGGGGGGACTATACCTCCTACGAGCAGTACTTC
TRBV7-2	NA	TRBD1	TRBJ2-5	CASSLTGIQETQYF	TGTGCCAGCAGCTTGACAGGGATCCAAGAGACCCAGTACTTC
TRBV5-8	few	TRBD2	TRBJ2-5	CASSSGLAGVRQETQYF	TGTGCCAGCAGCTCGGGACTAGCGGGAGTACGGCAAGAGACCCAGTACTTC
TRBV18	NA	TRBD1	TRBJ2-7	CASSPGQGGDEQYF	TGTGCCAGCTCACCAGGACAGGGGGGGGACGAGCAGTACTTC
TRBV10-3	NA	NA	TRBJ2-7	CAISEGGSAYEQYF	TGTGCCATCAGTGAGGGTGGGTCCGCCTACGAGCAGTACTTC
TRBV4-3	NA	NA	TRBJ1-1	CASSHIGPGGTEAFF	TGCGCCAGCAGCCACATCGGGCCGGGGGGGACTGAAGCTTTCTTT
TRBV10-2	few	TRBD2	TRBJ2-7	CASSEDPRVAGGYEQYF	TGCGCCAGCAGTGAGGACCCAAGAGTAGCGGGAGGGTACGAGCAGTACTTC
TRBV27	once	NA	TRBJ2-7	CASSSDGVSYEQYF	TGTGCCAGCAGTTCGGACGGAGTCTCCTACGAGCAGTACTTC
TRBV14	NA	NA	TRBJ1-5	CASSQDHQPQHF	TGTGCCAGCAGCCAAGACCACCAGCCCCAGCATTTT
TRBV19	NA	TRBD2	TRBJ2-5	CASRLAGQETQYF	TGTGCCAGTAGGCTAGCGGGACAAGAGACCCAGTACTTC
TRBV28	NA	TRBD1	TRBJ2-5	CASSPRGPRETQYF	TGTGCCAGCAGCCCTAGGGGGCCGCGTGAGACCCAGTACTTC
TRBV4-1	once	TRBD1	TRBJ1-3	CASSQEKGTGRGNTIYF	TGCGCCAGCAGCCAGGAAAAAGGGACAGGGAGAGGAAACACCATATATTTT
TRBV2	NA	NA	TRBJ1-5	CASSGGGNQPQHF	TGTGCCAGCAGTGGAGGGGGGAATCAGCCCCAGCATTTT
TRBV2	medium-sized	TRBD1	TRBJ1-1	CASSIGQGNTEAFF	TGTGCCAGCAGTATAGGACAGGGGAACACTGAAGCTTTCTTT
TRBV5-1	NA	NA	TRBJ2-5	CASLADRQGAQYF	TGCGCCAGCTTGGCGGACAGACAAGGGGCCCAGTACTTC
TRBV5-1	NA	NA	TRBJ1-4	CASSLASGLGGEKLFF	TGCGCCAGCAGCTTGGCCTCGGGGCTCGGCGGTGAAAAACTGTTTTTT